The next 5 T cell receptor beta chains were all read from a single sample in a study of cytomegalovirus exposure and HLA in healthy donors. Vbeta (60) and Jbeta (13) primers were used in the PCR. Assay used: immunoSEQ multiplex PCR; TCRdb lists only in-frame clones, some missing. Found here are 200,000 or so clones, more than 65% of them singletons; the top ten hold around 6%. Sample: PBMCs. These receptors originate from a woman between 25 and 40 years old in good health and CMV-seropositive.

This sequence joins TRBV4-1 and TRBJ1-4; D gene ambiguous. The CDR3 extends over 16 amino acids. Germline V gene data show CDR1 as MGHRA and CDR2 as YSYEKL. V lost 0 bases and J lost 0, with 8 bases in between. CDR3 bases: TGCGCCAGCAGCCAAGAGGTAGCTTCAACTAATGAAAAACTGTTTTTT. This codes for CASSQEVASTNEKLFF.

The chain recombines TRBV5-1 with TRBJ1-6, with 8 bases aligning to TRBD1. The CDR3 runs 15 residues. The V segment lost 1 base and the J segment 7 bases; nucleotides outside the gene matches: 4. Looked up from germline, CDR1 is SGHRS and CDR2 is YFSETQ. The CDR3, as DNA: TGCGCCAGCAGCTTGTCCACAGGGGGAAATTCACCCCTCCACTTT. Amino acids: CASSLSTGGNSPLHF. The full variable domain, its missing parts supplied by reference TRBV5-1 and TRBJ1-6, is KAGVTQTPRYLIKTRGQQVTLSCSPISGHRSVSWYQQTPGQGLQFLFEYFSETQRNKGNFPGRFSGRQFSNSRSEMNVSTLELGDSALYLCASSLSTGGNSPLHFGNGTRLTVT.

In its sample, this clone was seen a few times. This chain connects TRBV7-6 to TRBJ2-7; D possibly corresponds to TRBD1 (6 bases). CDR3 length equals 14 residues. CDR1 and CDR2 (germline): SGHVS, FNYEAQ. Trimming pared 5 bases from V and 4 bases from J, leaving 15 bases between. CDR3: CASSPGDNLYEQYF. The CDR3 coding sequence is TGTGCCAGCAGCCCTGGGGACAACCTTTACGAGCAGTACTTC.

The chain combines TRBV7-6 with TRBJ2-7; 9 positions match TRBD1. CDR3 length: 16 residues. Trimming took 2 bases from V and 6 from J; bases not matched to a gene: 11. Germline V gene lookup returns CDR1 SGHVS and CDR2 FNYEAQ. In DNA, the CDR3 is TGTGCCAGCAGCTTAATCCACCGGGACAGGGATGGCGAGCAGTACTTC. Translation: CASSLIHRDRDGEQYF.

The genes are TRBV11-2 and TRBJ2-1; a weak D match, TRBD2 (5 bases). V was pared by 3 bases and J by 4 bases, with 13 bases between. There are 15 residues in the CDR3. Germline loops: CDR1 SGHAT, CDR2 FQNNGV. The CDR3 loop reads CASSLVAGGYNEQFF. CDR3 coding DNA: TGTGCCAGCAGCTTGGTCGCCGGAGGATACAATGAGCAGTTCTTC.